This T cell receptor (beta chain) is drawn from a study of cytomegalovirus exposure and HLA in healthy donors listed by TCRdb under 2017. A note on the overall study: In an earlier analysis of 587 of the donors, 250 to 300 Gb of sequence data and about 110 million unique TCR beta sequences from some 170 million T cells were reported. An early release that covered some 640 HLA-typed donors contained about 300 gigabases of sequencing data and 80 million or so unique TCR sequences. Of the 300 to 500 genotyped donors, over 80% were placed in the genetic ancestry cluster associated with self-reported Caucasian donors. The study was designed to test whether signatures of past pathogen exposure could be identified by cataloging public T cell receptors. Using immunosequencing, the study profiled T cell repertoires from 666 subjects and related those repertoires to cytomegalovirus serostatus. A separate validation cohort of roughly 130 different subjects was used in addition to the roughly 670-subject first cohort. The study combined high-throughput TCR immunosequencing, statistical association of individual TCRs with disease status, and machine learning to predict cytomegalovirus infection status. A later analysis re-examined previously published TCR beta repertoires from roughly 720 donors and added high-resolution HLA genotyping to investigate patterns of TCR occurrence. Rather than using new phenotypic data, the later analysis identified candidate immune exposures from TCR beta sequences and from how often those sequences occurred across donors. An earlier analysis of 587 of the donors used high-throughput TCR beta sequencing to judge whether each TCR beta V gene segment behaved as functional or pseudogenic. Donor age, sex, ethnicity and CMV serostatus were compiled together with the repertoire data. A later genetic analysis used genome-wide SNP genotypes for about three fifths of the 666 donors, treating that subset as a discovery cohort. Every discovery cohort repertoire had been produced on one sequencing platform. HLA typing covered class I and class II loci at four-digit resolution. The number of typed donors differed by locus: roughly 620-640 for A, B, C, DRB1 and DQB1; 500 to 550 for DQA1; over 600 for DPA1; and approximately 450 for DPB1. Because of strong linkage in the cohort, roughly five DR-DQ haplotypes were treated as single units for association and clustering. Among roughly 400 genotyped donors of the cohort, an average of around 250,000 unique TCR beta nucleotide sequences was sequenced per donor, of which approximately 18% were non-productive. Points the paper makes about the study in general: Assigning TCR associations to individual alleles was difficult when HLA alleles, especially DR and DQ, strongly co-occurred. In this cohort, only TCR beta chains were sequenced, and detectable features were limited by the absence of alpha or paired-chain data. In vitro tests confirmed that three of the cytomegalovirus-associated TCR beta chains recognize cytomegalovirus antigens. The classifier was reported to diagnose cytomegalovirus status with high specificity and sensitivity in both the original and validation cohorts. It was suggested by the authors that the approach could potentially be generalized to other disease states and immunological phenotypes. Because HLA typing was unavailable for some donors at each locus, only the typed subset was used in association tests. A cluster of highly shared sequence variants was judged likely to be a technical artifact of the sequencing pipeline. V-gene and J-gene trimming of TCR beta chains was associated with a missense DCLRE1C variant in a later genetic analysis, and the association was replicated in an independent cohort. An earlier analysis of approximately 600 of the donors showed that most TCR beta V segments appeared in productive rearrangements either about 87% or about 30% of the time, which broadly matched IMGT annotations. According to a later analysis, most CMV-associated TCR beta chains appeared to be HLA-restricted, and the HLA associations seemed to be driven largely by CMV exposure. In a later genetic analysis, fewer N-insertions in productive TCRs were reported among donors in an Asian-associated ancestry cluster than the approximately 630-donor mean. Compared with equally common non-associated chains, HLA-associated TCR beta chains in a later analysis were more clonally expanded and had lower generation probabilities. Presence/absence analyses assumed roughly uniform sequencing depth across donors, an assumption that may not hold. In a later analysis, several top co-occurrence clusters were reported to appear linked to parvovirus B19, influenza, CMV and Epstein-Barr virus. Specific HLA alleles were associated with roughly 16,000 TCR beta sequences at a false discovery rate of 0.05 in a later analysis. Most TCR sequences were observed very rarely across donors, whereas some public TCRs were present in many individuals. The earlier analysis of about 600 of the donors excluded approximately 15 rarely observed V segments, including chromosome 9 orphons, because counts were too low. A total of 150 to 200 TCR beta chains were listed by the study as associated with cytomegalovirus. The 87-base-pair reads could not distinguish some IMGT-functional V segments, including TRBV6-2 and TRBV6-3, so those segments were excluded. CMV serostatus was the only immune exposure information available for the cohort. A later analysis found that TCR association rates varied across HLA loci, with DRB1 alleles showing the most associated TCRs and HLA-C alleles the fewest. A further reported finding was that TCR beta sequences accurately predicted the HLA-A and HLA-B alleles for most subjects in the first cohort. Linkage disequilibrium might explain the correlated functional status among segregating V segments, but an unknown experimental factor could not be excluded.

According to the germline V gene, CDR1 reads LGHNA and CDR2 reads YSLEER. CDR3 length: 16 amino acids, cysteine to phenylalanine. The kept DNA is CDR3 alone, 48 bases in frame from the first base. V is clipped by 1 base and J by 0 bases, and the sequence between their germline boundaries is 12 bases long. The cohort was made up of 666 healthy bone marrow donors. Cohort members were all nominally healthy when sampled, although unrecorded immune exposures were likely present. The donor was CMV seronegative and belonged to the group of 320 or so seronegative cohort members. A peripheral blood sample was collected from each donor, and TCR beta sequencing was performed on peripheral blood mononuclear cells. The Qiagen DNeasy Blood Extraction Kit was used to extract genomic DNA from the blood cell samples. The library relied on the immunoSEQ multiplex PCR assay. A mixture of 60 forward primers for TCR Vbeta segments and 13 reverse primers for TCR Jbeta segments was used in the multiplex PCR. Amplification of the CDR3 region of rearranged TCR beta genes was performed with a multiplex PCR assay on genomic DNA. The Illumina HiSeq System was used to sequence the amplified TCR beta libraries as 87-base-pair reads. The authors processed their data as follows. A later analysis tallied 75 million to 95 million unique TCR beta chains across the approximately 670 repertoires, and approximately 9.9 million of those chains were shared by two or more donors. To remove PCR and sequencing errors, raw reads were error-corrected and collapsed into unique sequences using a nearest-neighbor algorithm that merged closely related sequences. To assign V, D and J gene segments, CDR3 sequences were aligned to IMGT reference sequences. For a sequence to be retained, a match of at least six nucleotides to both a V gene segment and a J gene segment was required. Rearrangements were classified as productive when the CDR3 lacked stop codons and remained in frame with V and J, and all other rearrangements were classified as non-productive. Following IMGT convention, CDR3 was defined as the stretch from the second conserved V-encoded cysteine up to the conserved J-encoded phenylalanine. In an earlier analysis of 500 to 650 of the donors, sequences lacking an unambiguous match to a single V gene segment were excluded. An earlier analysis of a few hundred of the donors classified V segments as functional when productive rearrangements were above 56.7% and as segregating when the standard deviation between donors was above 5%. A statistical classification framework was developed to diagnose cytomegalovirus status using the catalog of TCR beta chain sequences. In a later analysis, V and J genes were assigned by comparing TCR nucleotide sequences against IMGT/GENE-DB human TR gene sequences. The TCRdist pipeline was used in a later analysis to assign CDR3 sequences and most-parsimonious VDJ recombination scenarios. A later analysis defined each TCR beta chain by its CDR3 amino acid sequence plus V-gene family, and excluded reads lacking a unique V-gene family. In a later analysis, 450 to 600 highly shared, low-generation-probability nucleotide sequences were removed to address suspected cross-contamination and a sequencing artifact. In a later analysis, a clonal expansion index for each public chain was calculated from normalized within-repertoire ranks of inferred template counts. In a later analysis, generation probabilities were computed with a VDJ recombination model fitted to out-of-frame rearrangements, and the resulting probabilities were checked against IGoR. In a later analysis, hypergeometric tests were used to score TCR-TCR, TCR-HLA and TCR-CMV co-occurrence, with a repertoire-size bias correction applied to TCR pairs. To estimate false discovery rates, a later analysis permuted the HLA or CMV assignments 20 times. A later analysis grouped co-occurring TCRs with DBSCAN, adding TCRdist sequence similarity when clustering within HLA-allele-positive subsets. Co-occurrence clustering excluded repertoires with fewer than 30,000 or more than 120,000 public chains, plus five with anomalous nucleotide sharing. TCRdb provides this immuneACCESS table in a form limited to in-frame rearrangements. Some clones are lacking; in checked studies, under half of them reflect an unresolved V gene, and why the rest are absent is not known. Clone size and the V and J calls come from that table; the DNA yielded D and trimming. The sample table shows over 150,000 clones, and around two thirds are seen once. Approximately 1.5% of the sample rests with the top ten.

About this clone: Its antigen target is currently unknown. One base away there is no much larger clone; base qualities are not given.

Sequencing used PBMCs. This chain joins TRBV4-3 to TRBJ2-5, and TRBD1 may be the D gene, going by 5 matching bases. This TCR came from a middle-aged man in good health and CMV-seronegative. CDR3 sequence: CASSQVKTGYQETQYF. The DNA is TGCGCCAGCAGCCAAGTGAAAACAGGCTACCAAGAGACCCAGTACTTC.